The 27 T cell receptor beta chains below come from one sample, sequenced in a study of metastatic and nonmetastatic thyroid tumors. All patients were treatment-naive before thyroid surgery. MiXCR re-clonotyped the PCR reads for TCRdb. The sample shows 32,000 or so clones, roughly a sixth of them seen only once. The sample consisted of blood. These receptors were obtained from a male donor with papillary thyroid cancer or a benign thyroid nodule (not recorded which). Some clones in this sample may be carry-over from other donors' samples.

The chain uses TRBV6-1 and TRBJ2-3, with 9 positions matching TRBD2. Unmatched junction bases numbered 5, after V lost 5 bases and J lost 5 bases. This CDR3 has 14 residues. CDR1 is MNHNS and CDR2 is SASEGT in the germline V gene. The CDR3 sequence: CASSKTSGGDTQYF. The CDR3, as DNA: TGTGCCAGCAGTAAGACTAGCGGTGGAGATACGCAGTATTTT.

V and J are TRBV6-1 and TRBJ1-6, with D perhaps TRBD1 (5 bases). The CDR3 runs to 16 residues. V lost 6 bases and J 7 bases, leaving 19 bases between the germline ends. Germline V gene lookup returns CDR1 MNHNS and CDR2 SASEGT. CDR3 sequence reads: CASRAGTGIWNSPLHF. Written as DNA, the CDR3 is TGTGCCAGCAGGGCAGGGACCGGAATTTGGAATTCACCCCTCCACTTT.

This clone was counted many times. The V and J genes are TRBV2 and TRBJ1-5; D might be TRBD1 (5 bases). This CDR3 is 14 amino acids long. Germline V gene lookup returns CDR1 SNHLY and CDR2 FYNNEI. V was clipped by 7 bases and J by 4 bases, with 14 bases between them. In nucleotides, the CDR3 is TGTGCCAGCAACGGGGGGATGGGGAATCAGCCCCAGCATTTT. Its protein is CASNGGMGNQPQHF. The variable domain in full, with the rest retrieved from reference TRBV2 and TRBJ1-5, is EPEVTQTPSHQVTQMGQEVILRCVPISNHLYFYWYRQILGQKVEFLVSFYNNEISEKSEIFDDQFSVERPDGSNFTLKIRSTKLEDSAMYFCASNGGMGNQPQHFGDGTRLSIL.

Only a few counts were recorded for this clone. The chain recombines TRBV10-3 with TRBJ2-1, with D possibly being TRBD2 (6 bases). Germline assignment: CDR1 ENHRY and CDR2 SYGVKD. The CDR3 consists of 15 residues. With 4 bases removed from V and 5 bases from J, the gap between germline ends came to 15 bases. The CDR3 DNA sequence: TGTGCCATCAGTGTCAGGACTACCTCAGACAATGAGCAGTTCTTC. This translates into CAISVRTTSDNEQFF.

The CDR3 is CSARDGEGIPYEQYF. In nucleotides, the CDR3 is TGCAGTGCTAGAGATGGAGAGGGTATCCCCTACGAGCAGTACTTC. V gene TRBV20-1 combines with J gene TRBJ2-7; the D gene is possibly TRBD2 (5 bases). Germline V CDR1 and CDR2: DFQATT, SNEGSKA (reference sequence). This CDR3 region has 15 residues. The V gene lost 0 bases and the J gene lost 2 bases, with 14 bases spanning the gap.

The table lists this clone with many counts. This sequence may be a read error, since a much larger clone differs from it by one base. Distinct nucleotide sequences in the sample also encode this CDR3. The CDR3 region is CATSDFTGTNEQSF. The CDR3 DNA sequence: TGTGCCACCAGTGACTTCACAGGGACGAATGAGCAGTCCTTC. The genes are TRBV24-1 and TRBJ2-1, with D possibly TRBD1 on 6 matching bases. The germline gives CDR1 KGHDR, CDR2 SFDVKD. This CDR3 has 14 residues.

Comment on this clone: Sequence at one end of the junction differs from germline and may be a read error. The chain couples TRBV29-1 to TRBJ2-7; D ambiguous. Looked up from germline, CDR1 is SQVTM and CDR2 is ANQGSEA. This CDR3 contains 13 residues. The CDR3 region has the DNA TGCGGCGTTGTGAGCCAGGTCTCCTACGAGCAGTACTTC. As protein: CGVVSQVSYEQYF.

The V gene is TRBV5-8, the J gene TRBJ2-7; 7 nucleotides agree with TRBD2. Trimming cost V 0 bases and J 4 bases; bases outside gene matches: 1. Germline V gives CDR1 SGHTS, CDR2 YDEGEE. The CDR3 length is 13 residues. The CDR3 is CASSLEGGYEQYF. The CDR3 bases are TGTGCCAGCAGCTTGGAGGGAGGGTACGAGCAGTACTTC.

This clone has ten or more counts. CDR3 DNA: TGCGCCAGCAGCTTAAACAGGGGGACGGTGTACACTGAAGCTTTCTTT. Amino acid sequence: CASSLNRGTVYTEAFF. The genes are TRBV5-1 and TRBJ1-1; 8 bases are shared with TRBD1. J was trimmed by 3 bases and V by 2 bases; bases with no gene match: 9. Germline values: CDR1 SGHRS, CDR2 YFSETQ. The CDR3 loop spans 16 amino acids.

This clone was found a few times. This CDR3 is CASSYPPQTIRSHNEQFF. The CDR3 region has the DNA TGTGCCAGCAGTTATCCGCCCCAGACTATTCGCAGCCACAATGAGCAGTTCTTC. The V call is TRBV6-5, the J call TRBJ2-1; D possibly corresponds to TRBD2 (5 bases). Germline CDR1 is MNHEY and CDR2 is SVGAGI. This CDR3 region has 18 residues. V was shortened by 3 bases and J by 5 bases, with 23 bases between the two germline ends.

V is TRBV12-3 or TRBV12-4 and J is TRBJ1-4; TRBD1 matches at 10 bases. V lost 6 bases and J lost 8; bases outside the gene matches: 6. This CDR3 comprises 14 residues. CDR3 nucleotide sequence: TGTGCCAGCAGAGCCGGGACAGGGGCCGAAAAACTGTTTTTT. Translation gives CASRAGTGAEKLFF.

This clone was counted ten times or more. This chain connects TRBV28 to TRBJ2-5; TRBD2 aligns across 7 bases. Germline lookup yields CDR1 MDHEN and CDR2 SYDVKM. Trimming removed 1 base from V and 3 bases from J; junction bases left unmatched: 5. There are 15 residues in the CDR3. The CDR3, as DNA: TGTGCCAGCAGTTTATTAGTGGGGGGGGAAGAGACCCAGTACTTC. This sequence encodes CASSLLVGGEETQYF.

The genes are TRBV28 and TRBJ1-6; D is ambiguous. Germline CDR1 is MDHEN and CDR2 is SYDVKM. The CDR3 totals 15 residues. With 5 bases removed from V and 6 bases from J, the gap between germline ends came to 14 bases. CDR3 residues: CASSPPGAGNSPLHF. CDR3 DNA sequence: TGTGCCAGCAGTCCGCCGGGCGCGGGTAATTCACCCCTCCACTTT.

This clone was found many times. The chain links TRBV28 to TRBJ2-2; D ambiguous. V was cut by 6 bases and J by 13 bases, with 21 bases left in between. This CDR3 contains 14 residues. The germline V gene encodes CDR1 MDHEN and CDR2 SYDVKM. Here the CDR3 DNA reads TGTGCCAGCAGATCTGGAATGGAGTGGGCGTCGCTGTTTTTT. As protein: CASRSGMEWASLFF. Together with reference TRBV28 and TRBJ2-2, the CDR3 gives the full variable domain: DVKVTQSSRYLVKRTGEKVFLECVQDMDHENMFWYRQDPGLGLRLIYFSYDVKMKEKGDIPEGYSVSREKKERFSLILESASTNQTSMYLCASRSGMEWASLFFGEGSRLTVL.

This clone was detected many times. The chain employs TRBV20-1 and TRBJ2-2, with D perhaps being TRBD1 or TRBD2 (5 bases each). The CDR3 is 12 amino acids. Looked up from germline, CDR1 is DFQATT and CDR2 is SNEGSKA (reference sequence). V was pared by 0 bases and J by 6 bases, with 5 bases between. This CDR3 is CSAREGAGELFF. In nucleotides, the CDR3 is TGCAGTGCTAGAGAGGGGGCCGGGGAGCTGTTTTTT.

This clone was picked up many times. The CDR3 bases are TGTGCCAGCAGCCAAGGTAGCGGGGGGCGGAGGTTGGCGGAGACCCAGTACTTC. Its translation is CASSQGSGGRRLAETQYF. This chain uses TRBV3-1 with TRBJ2-5, with 10 bases matching TRBD2. The CDR3 runs 18 residues. With V trimmed by 1 base and J by 5 bases, 13 bases remained unmatched. Germline values: CDR1 LGHDT, CDR2 YNNKEL (reference sequence).

The chain couples TRBV5-5 to TRBJ1-1; no definite D call. The germline CDR1 and CDR2 sequences are SGHKS and YYEKEE (reference sequence). The CDR3 is 13 residues long. Trimming pared 1 base from V and 1 base from J, leaving 5 bases between. CDR3 DNA: TGTGCCAGCAGCTTGCAGGCGAACACTGAAGCTTTCTTT. This translates into CASSLQANTEAFF.

This clone was detected many times. V is TRBV4-3 and J is TRBJ1-5; TRBD1 might be the D (6 bases). V shed 4 bases and J shed 6 bases, with 10 bases lying between them. This CDR3 contains 13 residues. Looked up from germline, CDR1 is LGHNA and CDR2 is YSLEER. The CDR3 loop is CASSLGQSQPQHF. The CDR3 region has the DNA TGCGCCAGCAGCCTTGGACAGTCTCAGCCCCAGCATTTT.

This clone has a count of ten or more. V gene TRBV20-1 combines with J gene TRBJ1-5; D possibly corresponds to TRBD1 (5 bases). The CDR3 runs 15 residues. Germline V gives CDR1 DFQATT, CDR2 SNEGSKA (reference sequence). The V gene lost 3 bases and the J gene lost 2 bases, with 14 bases spanning the gap. DNA of the CDR3: TGCAGTGCTAGGAACAAACAAGGGGGCAATCAGCCCCAGCATTTT. It codes for CSARNKQGGNQPQHF.

This clone came up once. The genes are TRBV5-6 and TRBJ2-3; D is unresolved. The germline gives CDR1 SGHDT, CDR2 YYEEEE. V lost 0 bases to trimming and J lost 1 base, with 3 bases between them. The CDR3 is 13 amino acids. CDR3 in amino acids: CASSLAGTDTQYF. The CDR3 coding sequence is TGTGCCAGCAGCTTGGCAGGCACAGATACGCAGTATTTT.

The genes are TRBV11-2 and TRBJ1-3; D gene uncertain. The ends were cut back, 4 bases at V and 0 bases at J, with 13 bases in the middle. CDR3 length: 16 residues. The germline CDR1 and CDR2 sequences are SGHAT and FQNNGV. Written as DNA, the CDR3 is TGTGCCAGCAGCTCCCGACGGGAGAGCTCTGGAAACACCATATATTTT. This translates into CASSSRRESSGNTIYF. The variable domain in full, with the rest retrieved from reference TRBV11-2 and TRBJ1-3, is EAGVAQSPRYKIIEKRQSVAFWCNPISGHATLYWYQQILGQGPKLLIQFQNNGVVDDSQLPKDRFSAERLKGVDSTLKIQPAKLEDSAVYLCASSSRRESSGNTIYFGEGSWLTVV.

This clone was picked up one time. This chain uses TRBV20-1 with TRBJ2-1; the match to TRBD2 covers 9 bases. This CDR3 is 13 amino acids long. The V segment lost 7 bases and the J segment 3 bases; nucleotides outside the gene matches: 4. CDR1 is DFQATT and CDR2 is SNEGSKA in the germline V gene (reference sequence). The CDR3 DNA sequence: TGCAGTGGGCGGGAGGGGGTCTACAATGAGCAGTTCTTC. It specifies CSGREGVYNEQFF.

This clone was counted many times. Other DNA variants within this sample encode the same CDR3. This chain links TRBV20-1 with TRBJ2-7; possible D gene TRBD2, 5 bases. Germline CDR1 is DFQATT and CDR2 is SNEGSKA (reference sequence). CDR3 length: 15 residues. Trimming shortened V by 3 bases and J by 3 bases, and 18 bases separated the two germline ends. The CDR3 region is CSASDEGLRVYEQYF. The CDR3 DNA reads as TGCAGTGCTAGTGACGAAGGACTTAGGGTCTACGAGCAGTACTTC.

At least ten counts were recorded for this clone. The V call is TRBV9, the J call TRBJ1-3; possibly TRBD1 for D (6 bases). This CDR3 spans 17 amino acids. V shed 2 bases and J shed 0 bases, with 15 bases lying between them. CDR1 and CDR2 from the germline V gene are SGDLS and YYNGEE. CDR3 in DNA: TGTGCCAGCAGCGTCTCAGGTACAGGGTACTCTGGAAACACCATATATTTT. This codes for CASSVSGTGYSGNTIYF.

By share, this clone counts as medium-sized. The V call is TRBV28, the J call TRBJ2-7; tentative D call: TRBD1 (6 bases). V was shortened by 4 bases and J by 9 bases, with 13 bases between the two germline ends. This CDR3 comprises 12 residues. CDR1 MDHEN and CDR2 SYDVKM come from the germline V gene. CDR3 DNA sequence: TGTGCCAGCAGTTCAGGGGATATGGGGCAGTACTTC. Its translation is CASSSGDMGQYF.

This clone was recorded a few times. The chain carries TRBV2 and TRBJ2-7; D is possibly TRBD2 (6 bases). This CDR3 comprises 14 residues. Deletions cut 2 bases from V and 4 bases from J, with 12 bases between. Germline values: CDR1 SNHLY, CDR2 FYNNEI. The DNA for the CDR3 is TGTGCCAGCAGTGAATCTGGCGGGATTTACGAGCAGTACTTC. Translating gives CASSESGGIYEQYF.

In this sample, this clone turned up many times. This chain links TRBV6-1 with TRBJ1-5, with D uncertain. Germline V gives CDR1 MNHNS, CDR2 SASEGT. The germline V and J ends were trimmed by 6 bases and 7 bases, with 16 bases remaining between them. The CDR3 extends over 14 amino acids. Here the CDR3 DNA reads TGTGCCAGCAGAAACCGGCCAGGACGACAGCCCCAGCATTTT. This gives the protein CASRNRPGRQPQHF.